The 26 T cell receptor beta chains below all came from one sample that was sequenced in a study of T cell responses to AZD1222 COVID-19 vaccine. Data came from immunoSEQ multiplex PCR; TCRdb stores just in-frame clones and leaves some out. Of roughly 50,000 clones listed, roughly 80% are singletons. This specimen consisted of peripheral blood, obtained on day 0 of AZD1222 vaccination. Receptors were obtained from an adult in good health.

V and J are TRBV6-4 and TRBJ2-1; 7 nucleotides match TRBD2. The length of the CDR3 is 17 residues. The ends lost 3 bases at V and 2 bases at J; junction bases unmatched: 10. Germline V lookup: CDR1 MRHNA, CDR2 SNTAGT. The CDR3 loop reads CASSESPVLAAYNEQFF. The CDR3 DNA reads TGTGCCAGCAGTGAATCGCCCGTCCTAGCGGCCTACAATGAGCAGTTCTTC.

The J gene is TRBJ2-3, the V gene TRBV5-1, with 8 bases lining up with TRBD2. Germline-derived CDR1 and CDR2 are SGHRS and YFSETQ. This CDR3 region has 15 residues. Trimming removed 0 bases from V and 8 bases from J; junction bases left unmatched: 8. CDR3 residues: CASSLEGSGEGTQYF. CDR3 nucleotides: TGCGCCAGCAGCTTGGAGGGTAGCGGGGAGGGTACGCAGTATTTT.

This chain uses TRBV19 with TRBJ1-3; D not resolved. This CDR3 comprises 12 residues. Trimming shortened V by 3 bases and J by 1 base, and 1 base separated the two germline ends. From germline, CDR1 is LNHDA and CDR2 SQIVND (reference sequence). The CDR3, as DNA: TGTGCCAGTAGTATTTCTGGAAACACCATATATTTT. This codes for CASSISGNTIYF.

The chain recombines TRBV19 with TRBJ1-2, with TRBD1 as a possible D gene (6 bases). The length of the CDR3 is 15 residues. Per germline, CDR1 LNHDA and CDR2 SQIVND (reference sequence). V lost 7 bases to trimming and J lost 5 bases, with 20 bases between them. The CDR3 DNA follows: TGTGCCAGTAATCCCTCGTCCGGGACAACATATGGCTACACCTTC. Translating gives CASNPSSGTTYGYTF. Full variable domain (missing parts from reference TRBV19 and TRBJ1-2): DGGITQSPKYLFRKEGQNVTLSCEQNLNHDAMYWYRQDPGQGLRLIYYSQIVNDFQKGDIAEGYSVSREKKESFPLTVTSAQKNPTAFYLCASNPSSGTTYGYTFGSGTRLTVV.

V usage is TRBV28 and J usage is TRBJ1-1, with D unclear. V lost 5 bases, J lost 5 bases, and 9 bases lay in between. The CDR3 has 12 amino acids. The V gene's germline CDR1 is MDHEN and CDR2 SYDVKM. This CDR3 is CASSLGWTEAFF. Written as DNA, the CDR3 is TGTGCCAGCAGTCTGGGGTGGACTGAAGCTTTCTTT. Variable domain in full (rest from reference TRBV28 and TRBJ1-1): DVKVTQSSRYLVKRTGEKVFLECVQDMDHENMFWYRQDPGLGLRLIYFSYDVKMKEKGDIPEGYSVSREKKERFSLILESASTNQTSMYLCASSLGWTEAFFGQGTRLTVV.

This rearrangement joins TRBV6-6 to TRBJ2-1; perhaps TRBD2 as D (5 bases). CDR1 and CDR2 (germline): MNHNY, SVGAGI (reference sequence). Between the trimmed V and J ends, which lost 6 bases and 2 bases, there was a span of 11 bases. The CDR3 contains 14 residues. The CDR3 region is CASSHSDPYNEQFF. The CDR3 DNA follows: TGTGCCAGCAGCCATAGCGACCCCTACAATGAGCAGTTCTTC.

This chain links TRBV14 with TRBJ2-5; D is unresolved. The CDR3 runs to 13 residues. The V gene's germline CDR1 is SGHDN and CDR2 FVKESK. Trimming shortened V by 2 bases and J by 3 bases, and 7 bases separated the two germline ends. The CDR3 loop reads CASSQLTEETQYF. CDR3 DNA: TGTGCCAGCAGCCAATTGACGGAAGAGACCCAGTACTTC.

The J gene is TRBJ1-1, the V gene TRBV5-1, with D uncertain. The CDR3 sequence is 16 residues long. V was cut by 7 bases and J by 4 bases, with 23 bases left in between. Per the germline V gene, CDR1 is SGHRS and CDR2 is YFSETQ. CDR3 in amino acids: CASLTGDTNGGTEAFF. The CDR3 DNA sequence: TGCGCCAGCCTAACGGGAGACACCAATGGAGGCACTGAAGCTTTCTTT.

The genes are TRBV3-1 (or the pseudogene TRBV3-2) and TRBJ1-4; 10 bases agree with TRBD1. CDR3 length: 13 residues. V shed 4 bases and J 13 bases; nucleotides not matched to a gene: 6. CDR1 LGHDT and CDR2 YNNKEL come from the germline V gene (reference sequence). The CDR3 loop reads CASSRDRGIILFF. DNA of the CDR3: TGTGCCAGCAGCCGGGACAGGGGTATTATACTGTTTTTT.

This clone came up a few times. The chain employs TRBV5-1 and TRBJ2-7; D ambiguous. V lost 0 bases and J 2 bases, leaving 12 bases between the germline ends. From germline, CDR1 is SGHRS and CDR2 YFSETQ. This CDR3 has 15 amino acids. The CDR3 DNA sequence: TGCGCCAGCAGCTTGGAACACCCGGAGACCTACGAGCAGTACTTC. Its protein product is CASSLEHPETYEQYF.

The chain combines TRBV15 with TRBJ1-4; tentative D call: TRBD1 (6 bases). CDR1 and CDR2 (germline): LNHNV, YYDKDF (reference sequence). Trimming pared 4 bases from V and 0 bases from J, leaving 9 bases between. This CDR3 is 15 amino acids long. CDR3 amino acids: CATSTDSPTNEKLFF. Here the CDR3 DNA reads TGTGCCACCAGCACGGACAGCCCAACTAATGAAAAACTGTTTTTT.

The chain carries TRBV6-5 and TRBJ1-3; D perhaps matches TRBD1 (6 bases). Germline V gene lookup returns CDR1 MNHEY and CDR2 SVGAGI. Trimming stripped 5 bases from V and 4 bases from J, with 15 bases between. The CDR3 totals 15 residues. The CDR3 DNA reads TGTGCCAGCAGTACGGTACAGGGTGTCGGAAACACCATATATTTT. It specifies CASSTVQGVGNTIYF.

This chain uses TRBV28 with TRBJ1-1; D uncertain. V was trimmed by 9 bases and J by 3 bases, leaving 17 bases between them. The CDR3 spans 14 residues. Germline V gene data show CDR1 as MDHEN and CDR2 as SYDVKM. The CDR3 region is CASRVGGRDTEAFF. The CDR3 DNA follows: TGTGCCAGTCGGGTCGGAGGAAGAGACACTGAAGCTTTCTTT.

In its sample, this clone was seen once. The V gene is TRBV12-3 or TRBV12-4, the J gene TRBJ1-5; no clear D. There are 12 residues in the CDR3. Between the trimmed V and J ends, which lost 6 bases and 8 bases, there was a span of 11 bases. The CDR3 nucleotides are TGTGCCAGCAGCTTGAATACGGAGCCCCAGCATTTT. It specifies CASSLNTEPQHF.

CDR3 nucleotides: TGTGCCAGCAGCCAATTTGGGGGCACCGATTGGAGGGATAATGAGCAGTTCTTC. This gives the protein CASSQFGGTDWRDNEQFF. The genes are TRBV3-1 (or the pseudogene TRBV3-2) and TRBJ2-1, with D perhaps being TRBD1 or TRBD2 (6 bases each). CDR3 size: 18 residues. Trimming stripped 2 bases from V and 7 bases from J, with 24 bases between. Germline V lookup: CDR1 LGHDT, CDR2 YNNKEL (reference sequence).

The CDR3 sequence is CASRDTNSGNTIYF. The CDR3 DNA follows: TGTGCCAGCAGGGACACAAACTCTGGAAACACCATATATTTT. This sequence joins TRBV28 and TRBJ1-3; D may be TRBD1 (5 bases). The CDR3 has 14 residues. Germline V gene data show CDR1 as MDHEN and CDR2 as SYDVKM. V lost 6 bases to trimming and J lost 0 bases, with 9 bases between them.

This chain links TRBV5-1 with TRBJ2-2, with TRBD2 identical over 8 bases. The V segment lost 4 bases and the J segment 3 bases; nucleotides outside the gene matches: 8. The CDR3 length is 16 residues. CDR1 SGHRS and CDR2 YFSETQ come from the germline V gene. The CDR3, as DNA: TGCGCCAGCAGCCCATCCGGGGGGGTCTACACCGGGGAGCTGTTTTTT. Its protein product is CASSPSGGVYTGELFF.

This chain's CDR3 is CASSFRLGGSTDTQYF. CDR3 bases: TGTGCCAGCAGCTTTCGACTGGGCGGTAGCACAGATACGCAGTATTTT. The chain uses TRBV5-4 and TRBJ2-3; D remains ambiguous. This CDR3 comprises 16 residues. The V end lost 2 bases, the J end lost 0 bases, and 13 bases lay between the germline ends. Per the germline V gene, CDR1 is SGHNT and CDR2 is YYREEE (reference sequence).

The chain is built from TRBV6-5 and TRBJ1-2, with TRBD1 as a possible D gene (5 bases). With 6 bases removed from V and 4 bases from J, the gap between germline ends came to 12 bases. The germline V gene has CDR1 MNHEY and CDR2 SVGAGI. This CDR3 has 13 residues. CDR3: CASSRGGGYGYTF. The CDR3 nucleotides are TGTGCCAGCAGCCGGGGGGGAGGCTATGGCTACACCTTC.

As regards this clone: Distinct nucleotide sequences in the sample also encode this CDR3. The V and J genes are TRBV6-2 or TRBV6-3 and TRBJ1-2, with D unresolved. CDR3 length: 12 amino acids. Trimming cost V 5 bases and J 8 bases, with 12 bases left between them. Germline V gives CDR1 MNHEY, CDR2 SVGEGT. This CDR3 reads CASSPPGWGYTF. CDR3 sequence (DNA): TGTGCCAGCAGTCCGCCCGGTTGGGGCTACACCTTC.

The chain is built from TRBV27 and TRBJ1-2; D may be TRBD1 (6 bases). The germline gives CDR1 MNHEY, CDR2 SMNVEV (reference sequence). V lost 0 bases and J 8 bases, leaving 16 bases between the germline ends. The CDR3 is 15 amino acids. CDR3 residues: CASSLSIDRSRGYTF. The CDR3 nucleotides are TGTGCCAGCAGTTTATCAATCGACAGGTCGCGAGGCTACACCTTC.

This clone came up a few times. V and J are TRBV5-1 and TRBJ2-7; D is possibly TRBD2 (7 bases). The CDR3 spans 18 residues. CDR1 and CDR2 from the germline V gene are SGHRS and YFSETQ. V dropped 3 bases and J dropped 4 bases, with 26 bases sitting between them. The chain's CDR3 is CASSSGGGRLAHSYEQYF. CDR3 nucleotides: TGCGCCAGCAGCTCTGGAGGGGGAAGACTAGCACATTCGTACGAGCAGTACTTC.

V and J are TRBV9 and TRBJ2-3; TRBD2 is a possible D gene (6 bases). V lost 0 bases and J 0 bases, leaving 8 bases between the germline ends. CDR1 is SGDLS and CDR2 is YYNGEE in the germline V gene. The CDR3 is made up of 15 amino acids. The chain's CDR3 is CASSVDSGSTDTQYF. DNA of the CDR3: TGTGCCAGCAGCGTAGACAGCGGGAGCACAGATACGCAGTATTTT.

This chain links TRBV19 with TRBJ2-1; 10 nucleotides line up with TRBD2. The CDR3 totals 15 residues. The V segment lost 3 bases and the J segment 7 bases; nucleotides outside the gene matches: 6. Per the germline V gene, CDR1 is LNHDA and CDR2 is SQIVND (reference sequence). Written as DNA, the CDR3 is TGTGCCAGTAGTATCCTACTAGCGGGAAAGAATGAGCAGTTCTTC. Encoded protein: CASSILLAGKNEQFF.

V gene TRBV2 combines with J gene TRBJ1-2; D is unresolved. Trimming pared 5 bases from V and 0 bases from J, leaving 10 bases between. Germline V gene lookup returns CDR1 SNHLY and CDR2 FYNNEI. This CDR3 comprises 14 residues. The CDR3 DNA reads as TGTGCCAGCAGTCGGGCCCCCGCTAACTATGGCTACACCTTC. This translates into CASSRAPANYGYTF. Full variable domain (remainder filled in from reference TRBV2 and TRBJ1-2): EPEVTQTPSHQVTQMGQEVILRCVPISNHLYFYWYRQILGQKVEFLVSFYNNEISEKSEIFDDQFSVERPDGSNFTLKIRSTKLEDSAMYFCASSRAPANYGYTFGSGTRLTVV.

The chain is built from TRBV6-5 and TRBJ1-3; D remains unclear. The V gene's germline CDR1 is MNHEY and CDR2 SVGAGI. The CDR3 covers 11 residues. The V and J ends lost 7 bases and 5 bases respectively, with 6 bases between them. The CDR3 DNA reads TGTGCCAGCACACGAAGAAACACCATATATTTT. The encoded protein is CASTRRNTIYF.